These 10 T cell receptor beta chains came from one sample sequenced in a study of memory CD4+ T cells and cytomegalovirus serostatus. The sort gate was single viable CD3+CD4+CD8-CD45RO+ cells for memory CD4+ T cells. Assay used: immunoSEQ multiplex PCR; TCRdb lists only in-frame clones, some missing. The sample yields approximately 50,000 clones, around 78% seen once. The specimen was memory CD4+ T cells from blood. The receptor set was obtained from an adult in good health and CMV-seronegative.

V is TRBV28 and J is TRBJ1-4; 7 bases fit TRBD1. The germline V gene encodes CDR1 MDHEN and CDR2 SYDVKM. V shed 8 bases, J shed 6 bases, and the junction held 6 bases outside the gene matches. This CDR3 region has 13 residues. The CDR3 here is CASHVGTDEKLFF. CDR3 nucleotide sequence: TGTGCCAGCCACGTGGGGACAGATGAAAAACTGTTTTTT.

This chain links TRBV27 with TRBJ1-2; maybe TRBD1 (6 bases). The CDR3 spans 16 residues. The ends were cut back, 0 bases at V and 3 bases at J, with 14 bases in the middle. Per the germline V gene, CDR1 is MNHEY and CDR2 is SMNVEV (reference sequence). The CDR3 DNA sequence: TGTGCCAGCAGTTTATCCCCAACAGGGATCTACTATGGCTACACCTTC. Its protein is CASSLSPTGIYYGYTF.

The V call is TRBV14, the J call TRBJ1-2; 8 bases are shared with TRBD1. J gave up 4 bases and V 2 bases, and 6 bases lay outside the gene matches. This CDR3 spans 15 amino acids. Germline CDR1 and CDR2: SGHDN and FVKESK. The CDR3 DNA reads TGTGCCAGCAGCCAATCTTCGGGACAGGCCTATGGCTACACCTTC. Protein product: CASSQSSGQAYGYTF.

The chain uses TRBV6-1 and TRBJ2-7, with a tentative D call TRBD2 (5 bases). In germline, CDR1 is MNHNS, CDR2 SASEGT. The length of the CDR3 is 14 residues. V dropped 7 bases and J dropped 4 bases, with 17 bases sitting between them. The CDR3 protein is CASKKGLSSYEQYF. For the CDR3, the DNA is TGTGCCAGCAAGAAAGGACTTTCCTCTTACGAGCAGTACTTC.

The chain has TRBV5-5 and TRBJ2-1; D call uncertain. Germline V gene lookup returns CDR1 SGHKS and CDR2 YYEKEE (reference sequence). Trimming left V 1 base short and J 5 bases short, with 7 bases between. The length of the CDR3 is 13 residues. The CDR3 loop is CASSLLSHNEQFF. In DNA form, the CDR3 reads TGTGCCAGCAGCTTGTTGTCCCACAATGAGCAGTTCTTC.

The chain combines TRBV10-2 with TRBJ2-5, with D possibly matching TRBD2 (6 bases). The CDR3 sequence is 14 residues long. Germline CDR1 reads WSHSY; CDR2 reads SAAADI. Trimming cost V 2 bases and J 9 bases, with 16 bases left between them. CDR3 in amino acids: CASSETRGASAQYF. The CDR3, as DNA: TGCGCCAGCAGTGAGACCCGCGGGGCATCGGCCCAGTACTTC.

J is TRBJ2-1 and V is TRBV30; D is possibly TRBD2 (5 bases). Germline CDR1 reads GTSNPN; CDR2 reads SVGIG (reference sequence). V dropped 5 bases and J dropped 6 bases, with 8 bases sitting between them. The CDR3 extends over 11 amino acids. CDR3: CAWDYSNEQFF. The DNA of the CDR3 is TGTGCCTGGGACTATAGCAATGAGCAGTTCTTC.

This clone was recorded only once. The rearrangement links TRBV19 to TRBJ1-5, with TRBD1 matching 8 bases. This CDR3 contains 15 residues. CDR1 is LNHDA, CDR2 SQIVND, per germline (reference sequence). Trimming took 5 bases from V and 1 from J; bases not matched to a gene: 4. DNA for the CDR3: TGTGCCAGTAGTGTCCGGGACAGGAGCAATCAGCCCCAGCATTTT. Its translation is CASSVRDRSNQPQHF.

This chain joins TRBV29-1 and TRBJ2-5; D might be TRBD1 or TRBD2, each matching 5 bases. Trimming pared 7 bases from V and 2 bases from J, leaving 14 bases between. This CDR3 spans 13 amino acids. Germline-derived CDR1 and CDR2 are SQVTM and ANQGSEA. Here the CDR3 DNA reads TGCAGCGCCTGGCAGGGAGTTCAAGAGACCCAGTACTTC. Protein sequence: CSAWQGVQETQYF. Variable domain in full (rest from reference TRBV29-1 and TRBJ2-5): SAVISQKPSRDICQRGTSLTIQCQVDSQVTMMFWYRQQPGQSLTLIATANQGSEATYESGFVIDKFPISRPNLTFSTLTVSNMSPEDSSIYLCSAWQGVQETQYFGPGTRLLVL.

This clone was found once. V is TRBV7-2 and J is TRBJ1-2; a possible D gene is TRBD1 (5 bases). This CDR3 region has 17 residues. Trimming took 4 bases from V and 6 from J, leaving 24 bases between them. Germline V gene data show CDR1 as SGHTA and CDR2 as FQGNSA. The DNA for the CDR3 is TGTGCCAGCAGCTCAGATACGGGGACTCGGGACGGTCATGGCTACACCTTC. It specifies CASSSDTGTRDGHGYTF.